This TCR beta chain was recovered during a study of T cells in Graves' hyperthyroidism and ophthalmopathy. In this sample, this clonotype turned up a few times. The target antigen is unknown. The source material, RNA transcripts, was used to amplify TCR beta CDR3 regions. HTBI primers drove first-round RT-PCR of the TCR CDR3. MiXCR was run by TCRdb on the multiplex PCR reads, yielding one entry per CDR3 protein. This sample carries more than 300,000 distinct CDR3 sequences, more than 12% of them seen once, and the ten largest clones take around a fifth. Findings of the study overall: A median around six months before onset, the model predicted ophthalmopathy.

Material for sequencing was blood. The receptor comes from a woman aged 25 to 45 with Graves' ophthalmopathy.

The CDR3 spells CASSTPGQNNYGYTF. The CDR3 nucleotides read TGTGCCAGTAGTACCCCGGGACAAAATAACTATGGCTACACCTTC. V and J are TRBV19 and TRBJ1-2; perhaps TRBD1 as D (6 bases). The CDR3 loop spans 15 amino acids. The germline gives CDR1 LNHDA, CDR2 SQIVND (reference sequence). The ends were cut back, 4 bases at V and 1 base at J, with 13 bases in the middle.